One sample yielded the 3 T cell receptor delta chains listed below, sequenced in a study of gamma-delta T cells after stem cell transplantation. TCRdb called clones from the RT-PCR reads again using CATT. The table lists roughly 4,500 delta-chain clones, roughly 1.9% of them singletons. Sequencing was carried out using gamma-delta T cells. The receptors shown here come from a human donor. It is not recorded whose cells these are; they may come from a transplant donor.

With respect to this clone: The TCRdb protein, from a much larger clone, departs from this DNA's translation at residue 14, likely by read error; the protein shown derives from the DNA. The chain joins TRDV2 to TRDJ1; a weak D match, TRDD3 (5 bases). The CDR3 is made up of 15 amino acids. The V gene's germline CDR1 is GEAIGNYY and CDR2 EKD. The CDR3 nucleotides are TGTGCCTGTGACACCGTTGGAGATATAGGGGAGTCACTCACCTTT. This gives the protein CACDTVGDIGESLTF.

This clone turned up a few times. This chain joins TRDV2 and TRDJ1; tentative D call: TRDD2 (6 bases). Trimming removed 1 base at V and 5 bases at J, with 13 bases between. Germline-derived CDR1 and CDR2 are GEAIGNYY and EKD. This CDR3 has 14 amino acids. The CDR3 sequence is CACDTLLQQDKLIF. The CDR3 region has the DNA TGTGCCTGTGACACACTCCTACAGCAGGATAAACTCATCTTT.

This clone was found a few times. A read error likely explains why the TCRdb protein, taken from a much larger clone, differs from this DNA's translation at residue 15; the protein shown is translated from the DNA. V and J are TRDV2 and TRDJ1; TRDD3 matches at 10 bases. CDR1 is GEAIGNYY and CDR2 is EKD in the germline V gene. The CDR3 contains 24 residues. Germline trimming cut 2 bases from V and 0 bases from J; bases unmatched to any gene: 29. The chain's CDR3 is CACDSLLGDRGGIQDERYTDKLIF. The CDR3 coding sequence is TGTGCCTGTGACAGCCTCCTGGGGGATAGGGGGGGGATACAGGACGAAAGGTACACCGATAAACTCATCTTT.